These T cell receptor beta chains were read from a single sample in a study of cytomegalovirus exposure and HLA in healthy donors. Generated by immunoSEQ multiplex PCR, the TCRdb table keeps only in-frame clones and is missing some. Among over 85,000 clones listed, around 86% were seen once. Material: PBMCs. These receptors were obtained from a man aged 35 to 55 in good health and CMV-seronegative. The CDR3 runs from the conserved cysteine through the conserved F or W. Each record gives: V gene, CDR3 protein.

>TRBV18
CASSPQGLANTEAFF
>TRBV20-1
CSALNYEQYF
>TRBV2
CASMRVGETQYF
>TRBV5-1
CASSFGQSEGYGYTF
>TRBV7-7
CASSLESRASEQFF
>TRBV7-9
CASTGTGNQPQHF
>TRBV9
CASSVVGLSDEQFF
>TRBV11-3
CASSLGTPGELFF
>TRBV28
CASSLQGASQPQHF
>TRBV4-2
CASSLSPGLAGEIAKNIQYF
>TRBV7-9
CASSLDVPRESGEKLFF
>TRBV5-4
CASREDSSGANVLTF
>TRBV19
CASSIAAGGPDTQYF
>TRBV6-4
CAASREVGSDTQYF
>TRBV4-2
CASSSGGAAGTDTQYF
>TRBV30
CAWGEDTIYF
>TRBV27
CASSFQKRATNEKLFF
>TRBV5-1
CASRTGREKLFF
>TRBV2
CASSVGTTIPKNQPQHF
>TRBV27
CASTLYRDYDNEQFF